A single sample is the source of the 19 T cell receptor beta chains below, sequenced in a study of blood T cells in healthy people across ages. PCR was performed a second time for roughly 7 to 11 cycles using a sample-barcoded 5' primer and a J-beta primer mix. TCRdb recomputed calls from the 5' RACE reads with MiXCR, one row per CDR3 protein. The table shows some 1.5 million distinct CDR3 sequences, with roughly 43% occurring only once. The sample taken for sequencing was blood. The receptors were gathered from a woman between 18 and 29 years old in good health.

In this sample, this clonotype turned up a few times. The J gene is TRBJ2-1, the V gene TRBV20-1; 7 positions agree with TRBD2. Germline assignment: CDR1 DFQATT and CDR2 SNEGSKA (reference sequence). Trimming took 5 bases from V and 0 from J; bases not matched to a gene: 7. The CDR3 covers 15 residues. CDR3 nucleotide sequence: TGCAGTGCTGTTCTAGCGGAAAGCTCCTACAATGAGCAGTTCTTC. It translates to CSAVLAESSYNEQFF.

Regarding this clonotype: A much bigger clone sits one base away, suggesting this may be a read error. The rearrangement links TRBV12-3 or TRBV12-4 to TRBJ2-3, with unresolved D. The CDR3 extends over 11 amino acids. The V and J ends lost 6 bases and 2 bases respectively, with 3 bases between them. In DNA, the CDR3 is TGTGCCAGCAGGGTCACAGATACGCAGTATTTT. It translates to CASRVTDTQYF.

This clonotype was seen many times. CDR3 sequence reads: CASSLPGTGGYEQYF. Written as DNA, the CDR3 is TGTGCCAGCAGTTTACCCGGGACAGGGGGATACGAGCAGTACTTC. The chain carries TRBV28 and TRBJ2-7; the match to TRBD1 covers 11 bases. The V segment lost 2 bases and the J segment 4 bases; nucleotides outside the gene matches: 4. Germline CDR1 is MDHEN and CDR2 is SYDVKM. This CDR3 is built from 15 residues.

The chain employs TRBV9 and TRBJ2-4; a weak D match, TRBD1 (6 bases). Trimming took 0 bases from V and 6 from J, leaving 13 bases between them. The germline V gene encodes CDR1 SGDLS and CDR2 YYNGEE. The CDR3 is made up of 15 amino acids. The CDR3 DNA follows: TGTGCCAGCAGCGTAGAAGGGCAGGGGAGAAACATTCAGTACTTC. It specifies CASSVEGQGRNIQYF.

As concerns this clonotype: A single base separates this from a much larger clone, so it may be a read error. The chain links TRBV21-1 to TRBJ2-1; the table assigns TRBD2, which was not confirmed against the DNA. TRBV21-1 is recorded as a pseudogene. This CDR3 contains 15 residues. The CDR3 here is CVSSNLAGSYNEQFF. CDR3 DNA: TGTGTCAGCAGCAACCTAGCGGGGTCCTACAATGAGCAGTTCTTC.

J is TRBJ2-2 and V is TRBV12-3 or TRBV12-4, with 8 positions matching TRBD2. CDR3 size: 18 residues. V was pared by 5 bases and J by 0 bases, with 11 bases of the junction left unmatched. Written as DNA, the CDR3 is TGTGCCAGCAGTCCCTGGGGGTGGACTAGCACGAACACCGGGGAGCTGTTTTTT. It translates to CASSPWGWTSTNTGELFF.

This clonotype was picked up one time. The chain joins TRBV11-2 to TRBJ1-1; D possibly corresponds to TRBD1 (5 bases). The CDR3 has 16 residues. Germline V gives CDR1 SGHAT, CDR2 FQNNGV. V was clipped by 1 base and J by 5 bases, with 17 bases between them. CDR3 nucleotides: TGTGCCAGCAGCTTAGGTCGGGACCGACGAGGGACTGAAGCTTTCTTT. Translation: CASSLGRDRRGTEAFF.

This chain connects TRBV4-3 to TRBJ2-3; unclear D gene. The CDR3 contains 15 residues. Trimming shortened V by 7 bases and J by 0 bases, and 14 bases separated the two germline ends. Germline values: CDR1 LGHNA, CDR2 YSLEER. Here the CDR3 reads CASKKRRASTDTQYF. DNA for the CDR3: TGCGCCAGCAAAAAGCGACGAGCTAGCACAGATACGCAGTATTTT.

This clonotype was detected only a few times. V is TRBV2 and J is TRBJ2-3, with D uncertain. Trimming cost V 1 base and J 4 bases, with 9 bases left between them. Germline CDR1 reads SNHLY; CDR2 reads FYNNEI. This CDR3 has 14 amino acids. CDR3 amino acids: CASSEGTAADTQYF. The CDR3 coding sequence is TGTGCCAGCAGTGAAGGGACGGCGGCAGATACGCAGTATTTT.

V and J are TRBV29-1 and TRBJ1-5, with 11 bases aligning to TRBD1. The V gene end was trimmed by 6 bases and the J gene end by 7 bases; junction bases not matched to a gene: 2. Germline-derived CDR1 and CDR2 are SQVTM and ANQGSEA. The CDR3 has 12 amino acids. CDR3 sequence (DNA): TGCAGCGTGAGGGACAGGGGGCAGCCCCAGCATTTT. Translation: CSVRDRGQPQHF.

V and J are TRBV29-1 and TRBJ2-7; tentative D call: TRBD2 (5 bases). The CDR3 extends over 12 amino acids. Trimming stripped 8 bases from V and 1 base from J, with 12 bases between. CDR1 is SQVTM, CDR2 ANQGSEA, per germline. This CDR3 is CSFSRDSYEQYF. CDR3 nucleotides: TGCAGCTTTTCCCGGGATTCCTACGAGCAGTACTTC.

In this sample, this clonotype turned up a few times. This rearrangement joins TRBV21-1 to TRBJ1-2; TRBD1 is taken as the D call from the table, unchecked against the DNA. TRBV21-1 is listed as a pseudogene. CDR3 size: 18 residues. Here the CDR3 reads CASSNVVGAPTISIGYTF. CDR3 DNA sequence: TGTGCCAGCAGCAACGTCGTAGGAGCCCCAACTATATCGATCGGCTACACCTTC.

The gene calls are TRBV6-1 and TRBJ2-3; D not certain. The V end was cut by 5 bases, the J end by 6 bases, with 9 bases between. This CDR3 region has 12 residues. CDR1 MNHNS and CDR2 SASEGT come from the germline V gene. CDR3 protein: CASSHARDTQYF. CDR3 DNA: TGTGCCAGCAGTCACGCCCGGGATACGCAGTATTTT.

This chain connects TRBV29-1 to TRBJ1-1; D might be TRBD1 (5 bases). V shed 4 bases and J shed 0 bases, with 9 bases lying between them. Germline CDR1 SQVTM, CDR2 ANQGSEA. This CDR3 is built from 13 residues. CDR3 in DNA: TGCAGCGTTGGACAGATTTTGAACACTGAAGCTTTCTTT. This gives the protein CSVGQILNTEAFF.

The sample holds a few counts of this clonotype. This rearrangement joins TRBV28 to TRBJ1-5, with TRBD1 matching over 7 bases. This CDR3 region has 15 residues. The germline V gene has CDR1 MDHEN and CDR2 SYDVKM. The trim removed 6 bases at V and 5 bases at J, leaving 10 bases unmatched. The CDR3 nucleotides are TGTGCCAGCAGCTCCCCCCAGGGGGGACATCAGCCCCAGCATTTT. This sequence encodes CASSSPQGGHQPQHF.

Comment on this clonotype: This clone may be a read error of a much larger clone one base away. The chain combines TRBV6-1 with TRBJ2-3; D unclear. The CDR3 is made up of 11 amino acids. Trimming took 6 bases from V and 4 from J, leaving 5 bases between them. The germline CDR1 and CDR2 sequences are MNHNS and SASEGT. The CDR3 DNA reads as TGTGCCAGCAGGGTATCAGATACGCAGTATTTT. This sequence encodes CASRVSDTQYF.

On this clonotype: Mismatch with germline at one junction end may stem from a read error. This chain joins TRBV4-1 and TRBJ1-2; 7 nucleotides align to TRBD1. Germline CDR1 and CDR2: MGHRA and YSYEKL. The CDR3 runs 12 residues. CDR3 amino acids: CVSSGQAYGYTF. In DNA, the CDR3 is TGCGTCAGCAGCGGACAGGCATATGGCTACACCTTC.

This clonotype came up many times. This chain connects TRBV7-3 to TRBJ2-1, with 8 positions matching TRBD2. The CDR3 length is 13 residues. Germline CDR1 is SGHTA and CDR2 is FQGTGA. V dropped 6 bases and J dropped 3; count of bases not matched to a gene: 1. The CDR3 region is CASSSGNYNEQFF. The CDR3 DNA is TGTGCCAGCAGTAGCGGGAACTACAATGAGCAGTTCTTC.

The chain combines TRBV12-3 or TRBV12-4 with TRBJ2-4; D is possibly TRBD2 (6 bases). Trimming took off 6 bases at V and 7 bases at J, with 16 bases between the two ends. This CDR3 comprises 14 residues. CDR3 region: CASSFPAAGNIQYF. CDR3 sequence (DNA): TGTGCCAGCAGCTTCCCAGCGGCGGGGAACATTCAGTACTTC.